These T cell receptor beta chains were read from a single sample in a study of T cells after yellow fever vaccination. MiXCR was run by TCRdb on the 5' RACE reads, yielding one entry per CDR3 protein. The sample holds a few hundred thousand distinct CDR3 sequences; roughly 3.5% are singletons and the top ten take 23%. This specimen was PBMCs, taken on the day of the yellow fever booster vaccination. These receptors were taken from a man aged 18-30 years who received the YFV17D yellow fever vaccine. Both conserved end residues are part of each CDR3. The D gene is left open where the match is weak. The size of a clone is reported for some rows only, either as once, few or many, or as a class for expanded clones.

v_call	clone_size	d_call	j_call	cdr3_aa	cdr3_nt
TRBV7-2	many	TRBD2	TRBJ2-7	CASSLASSGGDEQYF	TGTGCCAGCAGCTTAGCCAGCAGCGGGGGGGACGAGCAGTACTTC
TRBV5-1	.	.	TRBJ2-6	CASSLSADLWANVLTF	TGCGCCAGCAGCTTGTCCGCCGACCTCTGGGCCAACGTCCTGACTTTC
TRBV4-1	.	.	TRBJ1-2	CASSQDPIGAYGYTF	TGCGCCAGCAGCCAAGACCCGATAGGAGCCTATGGCTACACCTTC
TRBV4-3	many	.	TRBJ2-1	CASSQGAGLAYNEQFF	TGCGCCAGCAGCCAAGGGGCGGGGTTAGCCTACAATGAGCAGTTCTTC
TRBV20-1	.	.	TRBJ1-2	CSADEWAGGYTF	TGCAGTGCGGACGAATGGGCGGGGGGCTACACCTTC
TRBV20-1	few	.	TRBJ1-2	CSARGGETNYGYTF	TGCAGTGCTAGGGGGGGAGAGACTAACTATGGCTACACCTTC
TRBV20-1	.	TRBD1	TRBJ2-1	CSAASGTGHSF	TGCAGTGCCGCCTCCGGGACAGGGCATTCCTTC
TRBV4-2	many	TRBD2	TRBJ2-1	CASSQEGLAGAQFF	TGTGCCAGCAGCCAAGAGGGTTTAGCGGGTGCGCAGTTCTTC
TRBV20-1	many	.	TRBJ2-5	CSASADLRETQYF	TGCAGTGCTAGCGCGGACTTAAGAGAGACCCAGTACTTC
TRBV10-1	many	.	TRBJ1-5	CASSIPGSHQPQHF	TGCGCCAGCAGTATACCAGGGTCACATCAGCCCCAGCATTTT
TRBV3-1	few	TRBD2	TRBJ2-1	CASSPWRGVYNEQFF	TGTGCCAGCAGCCCATGGCGGGGGGTCTACAATGAGCAGTTCTTC
TRBV29-1	few	.	TRBJ2-3	CSTIGGGTDTQYF	TGCAGCACTATAGGGGGGGGCACAGATACGCAGTATTTT
TRBV6-5	.	.	TRBJ1-6	CASSQNSLNYSPLHF	TGTGCCAGCAGCCAGAACAGCCTAAATTATTCACCCCTCCACTTT
TRBV19	.	.	TRBJ2-7	CASSSLRSSYEQYF	TGTGCCAGTAGTTCGTTGAGATCTTCCTACGAGCAGTACTTC
TRBV12-3/TRBV12-4	.	.	TRBJ2-3	CATTVTDTQYF	TGTGCCACAACGGTCACAGATACGCAGTATTTT
TRBV7-2	many	.	TRBJ2-1	CASSLRTPTYNEQFF	TGTGCCAGCAGCTTAAGGACTCCCACCTACAATGAGCAGTTCTTC
TRBV27	many	TRBD2	TRBJ2-1	CASSLPSGGFPYNEQFF	TGTGCCAGCAGTTTACCCAGCGGGGGGTTCCCTTACAATGAGCAGTTCTTC